This T cell receptor (beta chain) stems from a study of cytomegalovirus exposure and HLA in healthy donors (dated by TCRdb to 2016 to 2017). Study-wide context: An earlier analysis of roughly 630 of the donors reported 250 to 350 Gb of sequence data and roughly 110 million unique TCR beta sequences from 150 million to 200 million T cells. A later genetic analysis took genome-wide SNP genotypes for about three fifths of the roughly 670 donors and used that subset as a discovery cohort. The study used immunosequencing to profile the T cell repertoires of under 700 subjects and linked those repertoires to cytomegalovirus serostatus. Rather than drawing on any new phenotypic data, the later analysis identified candidate immune exposures from TCR beta sequences and the way those sequences occurred across donors. Both class I and class II loci were covered by HLA typing, at four-digit resolution. Among about 390 genotyped donors of the cohort, an average of 235,054 unique TCR beta nucleotide sequences were sequenced per donor, roughly a sixth of them non-productive. The number of typed donors differed by locus: about 629-630 for A, B, C, DRB1 and DQB1; 500 to 550 for DQA1; some 590 for DPA1; and around 490 for DPB1. In a later analysis, previously published TCR beta repertoires from several hundred donors were re-analyzed and high-resolution HLA genotyping was added so that TCR occurrence patterns could be studied. Donor age, sex, ethnicity and CMV serostatus were compiled together with the repertoire data. About five DR-DQ haplotypes were treated as single units for association and clustering because of strong linkage in the cohort. Every repertoire in the discovery cohort had been generated on one and the same sequencing platform. An early release covering around 630 HLA-typed donors comprised about 290 gigabases of sequencing data and tens of millions of unique TCR sequences. In addition to the first cohort of 650 to 800 subjects, a separate validation cohort of 120 different subjects was used. Among the approximately 400 genotyped donors, 75% to 90% belonged to the genetic ancestry cluster associated with self-reported Caucasian donors. An earlier analysis of about 620 of the donors applied high-throughput TCR beta sequencing to assess whether each TCR beta V gene segment acted as functional or pseudogenic. The aim of the study was to test whether cataloging public T cell receptors could identify signatures of past pathogen exposure. To predict cytomegalovirus infection status, the study combined high-throughput TCR immunosequencing, statistical association of individual TCRs with disease status, and machine learning. What the work shows at the level of the full study, not this receptor alone: A later analysis found that HLA-associated TCR beta chains were more clonally expanded and had lower generation probabilities than equally common non-associated chains. A later analysis found that most CMV-associated TCR beta chains appeared HLA-restricted, with HLA associations seemingly driven largely by CMV exposure. Broadly in line with IMGT annotations, most TCR beta V segments showed up in productive rearrangements about 90% or about 30% of the time in an earlier analysis of under 700 of the donors. According to the authors, the approach could potentially be generalized to other disease states and immunological phenotypes. In the study, some 160 TCR beta chains were listed as associated with cytomegalovirus. In vitro tests confirmed that a few of the cytomegalovirus-associated TCR beta chains recognize cytomegalovirus antigens. The only immune exposure information available for the cohort was CMV serostatus. Roughly uniform sequencing depth across donors was assumed in presence/absence analyses, although this assumption may not hold. In this cohort, only TCR beta chains were sequenced, and detectable features were limited by the absence of alpha or paired-chain data. Specific HLA alleles were associated with roughly 16,000 TCR beta sequences at a false discovery rate of 0.05 in a later analysis. According to a later analysis, TCR association rates differed among HLA loci, with DRB1 alleles showing the most associated TCRs and HLA-C alleles showing the fewest. Linkage disequilibrium might explain the correlated functional status among segregating V segments, but an unknown experimental factor could not be excluded. A later genetic analysis reported fewer N-insertions in productive TCRs among donors in an Asian-associated ancestry cluster than the roughly 620-donor mean. Because some donors lacked HLA typing at each locus, the association tests relied only on the typed subset. A further reported finding was that TCR beta sequences accurately predicted the HLA-A and HLA-B alleles for most subjects in the first cohort. While some public TCRs were present in many individuals, most TCR sequences turned up only very rarely across donors. Because counts were too low, 15 or so rarely observed V segments, including chromosome 9 orphons, were excluded from the earlier analysis of a few hundred of the donors. A cluster of highly shared sequence variants was judged likely to be a technical artifact of the sequencing pipeline. The classifier was reported to diagnose cytomegalovirus status with high specificity and sensitivity in both the original cohort and the validation cohort. Several of the top co-occurrence clusters appeared to be linked to parvovirus B19, influenza, CMV and Epstein-Barr virus, according to a later analysis. An association between a missense DCLRE1C variant and V-gene and J-gene trimming of TCR beta chains was found in a later genetic analysis and replicated in an independent cohort. Strong co-occurrence of HLA alleles, especially DR and DQ, made assigning TCR associations to individual alleles difficult.

The cohort comprised 710 or so healthy bone marrow donors. All cohort members were sampled while nominally healthy, although unrecorded immune exposures were likely present. The donor tested CMV seropositive, placing the donor among the approximately 310 seropositive members of the cohort. A peripheral blood sample was provided by each donor, and peripheral blood mononuclear cells were used for TCR beta sequencing. Genomic DNA was extracted from the blood cell samples with the Qiagen DNeasy Blood Extraction Kit. Library creation used the immunoSEQ multiplex PCR assay. For the multiplex PCR, a mixture combining 60 forward primers for TCR Vbeta segments and 13 reverse primers for TCR Jbeta segments was used. The CDR3 region of rearranged TCR beta genes was amplified from genomic DNA with a multiplex PCR assay. On the Illumina HiSeq System, the amplified TCR beta libraries were sequenced as 87-base-pair reads. Per the original workflow: Across the 640 or so repertoires, a later analysis counted roughly 77 million unique TCR beta chains, roughly 11 million of which were shared by at least two donors. Raw reads were error-corrected and collapsed into unique sequences by a nearest-neighbor algorithm in which closely related sequences were merged to remove PCR and sequencing errors. CDR3 sequences were aligned to IMGT reference sequences to assign V, D and J gene segments. For a sequence to be retained, at least a six-nucleotide match to both a V gene segment and a J gene segment was required. Rearrangements were classified as productive when the CDR3 lacked stop codons and remained in frame with V and J, and all other rearrangements were classified as non-productive. CDR3 was defined according to IMGT convention as the region running from the second conserved V-encoded cysteine to the conserved J-encoded phenylalanine. In an earlier analysis of more than 550 of the donors, sequences lacking an unambiguous match to a single V gene segment were excluded. In an earlier analysis of 587 of the donors, V segments were called functional above 56.7% productive rearrangements and were called segregating when the between-donor standard deviation exceeded 5%. To diagnose cytomegalovirus status from the catalog of TCR beta chain sequences, a statistical classification framework was built. In a later analysis, V and J genes were assigned by comparing TCR nucleotide sequences against IMGT/GENE-DB human TR gene sequences. A later analysis assigned CDR3 sequences and most-parsimonious VDJ recombination scenarios with the TCRdist pipeline. In a later analysis, each TCR beta chain was defined by its CDR3 amino acid sequence together with its V-gene family, and reads lacking a unique V-gene family were excluded. As a way to deal with suspected cross-contamination and a sequencing artifact, a later analysis dropped 592 nucleotide sequences that were highly shared and had low generation probability. In a later analysis, a clonal expansion index for each public chain was calculated from normalized within-repertoire ranks of inferred template counts. A later analysis computed generation probabilities with a VDJ recombination model fitted to out-of-frame rearrangements, and checked the results against IGoR. In a later analysis, hypergeometric tests were used to score TCR-TCR, TCR-HLA and TCR-CMV co-occurrence, with a repertoire-size bias correction applied to TCR pairs. A later analysis estimated false discovery rates by permuting HLA or CMV assignments 20 times. In a later analysis, co-occurring TCRs were grouped using DBSCAN, with TCRdist sequence similarity added in when clustering inside HLA-allele-positive subsets. Co-occurrence clustering excluded repertoires with fewer than 30,000 or more than 120,000 public chains, plus five with anomalous nucleotide sharing. Drawn from immuneACCESS, this table holds only the in-frame rearrangements with V and J called that TCRdb kept. Clones are partly lost; checked studies trace under half to an unresolved V gene and leave the rest unexplained. D and trimming come from the DNA, and the V and J calls and clone size come from that table. For this sample the table gives over 150,000 clones, of which about four fifths were detected only once. Of the sample, 6% to 7.5% is held by the ten largest clones.

Remarks on this clone: Its specific antigen is unknown. No per-base quality is available; no much larger clone lies one base away.

This TCR was sampled from a man aged 25-45 years in good health and CMV-seropositive. The sample taken for sequencing was PBMCs.

CDR3 protein: CASSFQGAGAEAFF. The DNA is TGTGCCAGCAGTTTTCAGGGGGCGGGCGCTGAAGCTTTCTTT. In this chain, TRBV27 is recombined with TRBJ1-1, with TRBD1 matching 8 junction bases. Its CDR3 holds 14 amino acids, cysteine through phenylalanine. Left in the record is the CDR3 DNA by itself, 42 bases read in frame from the first base. V is trimmed back by 3 bases and J by 6 bases, and the junction contains 6 bases that no gene match accounts for. Per the germline V gene (reference sequence), MNHEY is the CDR1 and SMNVEV is the CDR2.